This T cell receptor beta chain is drawn from a study of cytomegalovirus exposure and HLA in healthy donors. Vbeta (60) and Jbeta (13) primers were used in the PCR. TCRdb's copy holds only in-frame clones and misses some; the assay was immunoSEQ multiplex PCR. The sample has 130,000 or so clones, approximately 72% seen once; the top ten hold less than 9.5%. General study points: The CMV antigen specificity of a few CMV-associated chains was confirmed through in vitro analysis. TCR beta sequences reportedly predicted most subjects' HLA-A and HLA-B alleles accurately.

Regarding this clone: The antigen is not known.

This CDR3 spans 16 amino acids. Trimming removed 5 bases at V and 0 bases at J, with 11 bases between. Germline assignment: CDR1 SGHTA and CDR2 FQGNSA. What was sequenced was PBMCs. The receptor was isolated from a woman aged 45 to 65 in good health and CMV-seropositive. The chain couples TRBV7-2 to TRBJ1-6; D might be TRBD1 (5 bases). The CDR3 nucleotides read TGTGCCAGCAGCCTCCGACAGCTCTCCTATAATTCACCCCTCCACTTT. It is translated as CASSLRQLSYNSPLHF.